The clone carrying this T cell receptor beta chain was counted only a few times. Its antigen is undetermined. The data derive from a study of blood T cells in healthy people across ages. Looking at the study overall: For every two T cells, template switching captured about one barcoded beta molecule.

A sample-barcoded 5' primer and a J-beta primer mix were used in a second PCR of roughly 7 to 12 cycles. MiXCR was run by TCRdb on the 5' RACE reads, yielding one entry per CDR3 protein. The sample records 540,000 or so distinct CDR3 sequences, 40% to 50% being singletons. General study points: While age rose, TCR beta diversity per million T cells dropped in a roughly linear way.

The clonotype originates from a man older than 75 in good health. The sample taken for sequencing was blood.

The CDR3 DNA sequence: TGTGCCAGCAGTGAAAGCGGGCGGGATGAGCAGTTCTTC. Its protein product is CASSESGRDEQFF. The chain links TRBV6-4 to TRBJ2-1, with D tentatively TRBD2 (6 bases). This CDR3 spans 13 amino acids. Trimming left V 3 bases short and J 8 bases short, with 11 bases between. Per germline, CDR1 MRHNA and CDR2 SNTAGT.